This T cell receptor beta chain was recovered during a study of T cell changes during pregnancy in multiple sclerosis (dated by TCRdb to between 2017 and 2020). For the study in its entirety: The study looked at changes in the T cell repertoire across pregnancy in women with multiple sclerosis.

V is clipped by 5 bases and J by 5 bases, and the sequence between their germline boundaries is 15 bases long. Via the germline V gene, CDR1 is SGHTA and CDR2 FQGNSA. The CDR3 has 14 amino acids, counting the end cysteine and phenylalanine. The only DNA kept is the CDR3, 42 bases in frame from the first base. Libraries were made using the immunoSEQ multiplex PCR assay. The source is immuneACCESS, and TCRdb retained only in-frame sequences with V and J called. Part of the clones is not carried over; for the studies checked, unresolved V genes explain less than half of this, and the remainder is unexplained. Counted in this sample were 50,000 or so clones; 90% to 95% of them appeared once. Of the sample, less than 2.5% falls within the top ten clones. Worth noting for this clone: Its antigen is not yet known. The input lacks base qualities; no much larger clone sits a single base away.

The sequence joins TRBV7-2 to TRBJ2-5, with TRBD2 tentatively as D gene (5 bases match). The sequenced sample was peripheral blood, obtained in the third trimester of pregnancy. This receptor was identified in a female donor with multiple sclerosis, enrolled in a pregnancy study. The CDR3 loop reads CASSTGLLRETQYF. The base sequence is TGTGCCAGCAGCACCGGACTCCTGCGGGAGACCCAGTACTTC.